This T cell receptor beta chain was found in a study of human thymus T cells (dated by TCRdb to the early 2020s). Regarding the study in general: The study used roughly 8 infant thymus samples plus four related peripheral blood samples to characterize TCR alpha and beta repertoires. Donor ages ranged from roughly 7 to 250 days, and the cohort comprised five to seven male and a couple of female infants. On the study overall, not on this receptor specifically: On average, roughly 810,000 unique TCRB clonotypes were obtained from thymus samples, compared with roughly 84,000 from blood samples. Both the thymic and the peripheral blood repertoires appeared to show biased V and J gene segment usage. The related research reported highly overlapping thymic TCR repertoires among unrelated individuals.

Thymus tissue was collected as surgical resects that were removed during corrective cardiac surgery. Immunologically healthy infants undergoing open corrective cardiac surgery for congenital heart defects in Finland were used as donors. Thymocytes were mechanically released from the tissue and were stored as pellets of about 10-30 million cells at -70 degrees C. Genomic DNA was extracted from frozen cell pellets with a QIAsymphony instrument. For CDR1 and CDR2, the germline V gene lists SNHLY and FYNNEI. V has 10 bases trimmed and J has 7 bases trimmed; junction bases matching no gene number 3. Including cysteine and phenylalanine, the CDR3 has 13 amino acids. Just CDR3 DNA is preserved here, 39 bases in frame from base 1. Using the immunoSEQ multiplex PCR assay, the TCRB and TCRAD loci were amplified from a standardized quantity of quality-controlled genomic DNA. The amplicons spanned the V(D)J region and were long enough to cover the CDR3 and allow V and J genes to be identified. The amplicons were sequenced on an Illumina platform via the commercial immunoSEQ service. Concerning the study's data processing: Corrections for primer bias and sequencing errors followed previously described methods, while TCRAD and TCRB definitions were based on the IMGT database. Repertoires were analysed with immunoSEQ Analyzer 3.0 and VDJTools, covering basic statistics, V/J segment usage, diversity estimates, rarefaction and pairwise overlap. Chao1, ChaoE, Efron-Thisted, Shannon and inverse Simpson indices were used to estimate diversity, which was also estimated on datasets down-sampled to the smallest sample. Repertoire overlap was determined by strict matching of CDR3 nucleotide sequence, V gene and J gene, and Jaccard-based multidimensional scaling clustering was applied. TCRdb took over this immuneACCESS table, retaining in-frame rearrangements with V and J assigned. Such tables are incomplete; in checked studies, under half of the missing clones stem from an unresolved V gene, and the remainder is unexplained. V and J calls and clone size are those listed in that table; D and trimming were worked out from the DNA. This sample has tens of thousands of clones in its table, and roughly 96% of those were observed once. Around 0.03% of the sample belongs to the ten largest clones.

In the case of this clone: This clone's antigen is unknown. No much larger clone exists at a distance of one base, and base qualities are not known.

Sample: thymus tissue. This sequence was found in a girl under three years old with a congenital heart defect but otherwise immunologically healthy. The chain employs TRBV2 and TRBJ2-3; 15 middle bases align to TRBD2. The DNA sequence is TGTGCCAAAGGACTAGCGGGAGGGCATACGCAGTATTTT. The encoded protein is CAKGLAGGHTQYF.